This T cell receptor beta chain was recovered during a study of breast tumors, draining lymph nodes, adjacent tissues. The lymph nodes were axillary draining lymph nodes from breast cancer patients. Study-wide results and limits: Compared with lymph nodes, tumors were less diverse; compared with nontumor tissue, more.

Per germline, CDR1 SGDLS and CDR2 YYNGEE. The CDR3 is 15 residues long. Trimming removed 0 bases from V and 4 bases from J; junction bases left unmatched: 3. This clonotype was counted ten times or more. Its specificity is not known. Using its own MiXCR run on the multiplex PCR reads, TCRdb lists one record per CDR3 protein. The data show approximately 300,000 distinct CDR3 sequences, around 30% seen once. The chain joins TRBV9 to TRBJ2-2, with 7 positions matching TRBD1. This receptor was taken from a female donor with breast cancer. Some clones in this sample may be carry-over from other donors' samples. Sequencing used axillary lymph node tissue. The CDR3 DNA is TGTGCCAGCAGCGTAGTTTCAGGGGGCACCGGGGAGCTGTTTTTT. The encoded protein is CASSVVSGGTGELFF. Full variable domain (outside the CDR3, taken from reference TRBV9 and TRBJ2-2): DSGVTQTPKHLITATGQRVTLRCSPRSGDLSVYWYQQSLDQGLQFLIQYYNGEERAKGNILERFSAQQFPDLHSELNLSSLELGDSALYFCASSVVSGGTGELFFGEGSRLTVL.